One and the same sample provided the 15 T cell receptor beta chains below, sequenced in a study of T cells in Graves' hyperthyroidism and ophthalmopathy. Regions amplified from RNA transcripts were the TCR beta CDR3 regions. Using the HTBI primer set, a first-round RT-PCR was run on the TCR CDR3. Each CDR3 protein gets one entry after TCRdb re-called the multiplex PCR reads with MiXCR. The sample has about 520,000 distinct CDR3 sequences, under 25% seen once. Sequences were obtained from blood. The receptors were gathered from a man aged 18 to 30 with Graves' hyperthyroidism.

The rearrangement joins TRBV20-1 to TRBJ1-1; D might be TRBD1 (6 bases). The V end lost 3 bases, the J end lost 5 bases, and 13 bases lay between the germline ends. The CDR3 runs to 13 residues. Germline V CDR1 and CDR2: DFQATT, SNEGSKA (reference sequence). The CDR3 DNA follows: TGCAGTGCTAGTAACAGGGAAGGGACTGAAGCTTTCTTT. Translating it yields CSASNREGTEAFF.

The chain links TRBV2 to TRBJ2-5, with 7 bases matching TRBD1. CDR3 length: 14 residues. V lost 5 bases and J lost 3; bases outside the gene matches: 6. From germline, CDR1 is SNHLY and CDR2 FYNNEI. Here the CDR3 reads CASSQGTAKETQYF. CDR3 nucleotides: TGTGCCAGCAGTCAGGGGACAGCAAAAGAGACCCAGTACTTC.

This clonotype was detected many times. The chain is built from TRBV2 and TRBJ1-1; possibly TRBD1 for D (5 bases). This CDR3 contains 13 residues. Germline CDR1 is SNHLY and CDR2 is FYNNEI. V lost 8 bases and J 1 base, leaving 11 bases between the germline ends. The CDR3 sequence: CASLGPPNTEAFF. CDR3 in DNA: TGTGCCAGCCTGGGGCCGCCGAACACTGAAGCTTTCTTT.

This clonotype was recorded many times. The gene calls are TRBV29-1 and TRBJ1-1, with a possible D match to TRBD1 (6 bases). This CDR3 is 13 amino acids long. Looked up from germline, CDR1 is SQVTM and CDR2 is ANQGSEA. Trimming stripped 4 bases from V and 4 bases from J, with 13 bases between. Here the CDR3 reads CSVVPGVSTEAFF. CDR3 coding DNA: TGCAGCGTTGTTCCAGGGGTCTCCACTGAAGCTTTCTTT.

The chain joins TRBV4-1 to TRBJ2-7, with D hard to call. Looked up from germline, CDR1 is MGHRA and CDR2 is YSYEKL. V dropped 1 base and J dropped 1 base, with 8 bases sitting between them. The CDR3 contains 14 residues. CDR3 sequence reads: CASSQGIRSYEQYF. CDR3 bases: TGCGCCAGCAGCCAAGGAATCCGATCCTACGAGCAGTACTTC.

This clonotype was seen repeatedly, ten times or more. V usage is TRBV20-1 and J usage is TRBJ2-7, with D maybe TRBD1 (6 bases). Looked up from germline, CDR1 is DFQATT and CDR2 is SNEGSKA (reference sequence). V was pared by 3 bases and J by 11 bases, with 23 bases between. The CDR3 spans 14 residues. The CDR3 DNA sequence: TGCAGTGCTAGGAGTAGTCCCGGGACATTTTTCGAGTACTTC. Protein product: CSARSSPGTFFEYF.

This clonotype was counted ten times or more. The chain employs TRBV5-1 and TRBJ2-5; 9 positions match TRBD1. Germline assignment: CDR1 SGHRS and CDR2 YFSETQ. The CDR3 contains 14 residues. V gave up 1 base and J gave up 4 bases; unmatched junction bases: 2. For the CDR3, the DNA is TGCGCCAGCAGCTTGTTACAGGGGGCAGAGACCCAGTACTTC. Translated, it gives CASSLLQGAETQYF.

The rearrangement links TRBV6-1 to TRBJ1-1; 7 bases align to TRBD1. Per the germline V gene, CDR1 is MNHNS and CDR2 is SASEGT. The CDR3 extends over 17 amino acids. The junction had 19 bases not matched to a gene; V was cut back by 6 bases and J by 6 bases. CDR3 nucleotide sequence: TGTGCCAGCAGGCTGCGGGGCGGGACAGCCCAGTACGCTGAAGCTTTCTTT. This translates into CASRLRGGTAQYAEAFF.

V is TRBV6-5 and J is TRBJ2-3, with unresolved D. Germline assignment: CDR1 MNHEY and CDR2 SVGAGI. V was clipped by 2 bases and J by 0 bases, with 9 bases between them. The CDR3 contains 15 residues. The CDR3 DNA is TGTGCCAGCAGTTACACCCAGACTAGCACAGATACGCAGTATTTT. Its protein is CASSYTQTSTDTQYF.

The rearrangement links TRBV28 to TRBJ2-7; the D gene is possibly TRBD1 (5 bases). V lost 4 bases and J lost 2, with 18 bases in between. Germline V gives CDR1 MDHEN, CDR2 SYDVKM. The CDR3 runs 16 residues. CDR3 loop: CASSSPSYRLPYEQYF. Here the CDR3 DNA reads TGTGCCAGCAGTTCCCCCTCGTACAGGTTGCCCTACGAGCAGTACTTC.

This clonotype was picked up many times. The CDR3 reads CASSFYGALGTYEQYF. The CDR3 bases are TGTGCCAGCAGCTTCTACGGAGCCCTCGGGACCTACGAGCAGTACTTC. The rearrangement joins TRBV5-8 to TRBJ2-7, with D possibly TRBD2 on 5 matching bases. Looked up from germline, CDR1 is SGHTS and CDR2 is YDEGEE. Trimming cost V 2 bases and J 2 bases, with 17 bases left between them. CDR3 size: 16 residues.

This clonotype was counted many times. A single base separates this from a much larger clone, so it may be a read error. V gene TRBV12-3 or TRBV12-4 combines with J gene TRBJ2-7; a weak D match, TRBD1 (6 bases). The germline V and J ends were trimmed by 2 bases and 3 bases, with 14 bases remaining between them. The CDR3 is 15 amino acids. The CDR3 region has the DNA TGTGCCAGCAGTTTATTCGGCGGACAGTACTACGAGCAGTACTTC. This encodes CASSLFGGQYYEQYF.

The chain recombines TRBV29-1 with TRBJ2-7; D is uncertain. The CDR3 consists of 11 residues. V was pared by 7 bases and J by 3 bases, with 10 bases between. The V gene's germline CDR1 is SQVTM and CDR2 ANQGSEA. In nucleotides, the CDR3 is TGCAGCGCTAAGGAGATCTACGAGCAGTACTTC. This encodes CSAKEIYEQYF.

This clonotype was observed at least ten times. The chain recombines TRBV20-1 with TRBJ2-7; 9 bases match TRBD2. The J segment lost 3 bases and the V segment lost 2 bases, leaving 2 bases of the junction unmatched. Germline lookup yields CDR1 DFQATT and CDR2 SNEGSKA (reference sequence). The CDR3 covers 13 residues. The DNA of the CDR3 is TGCAGTGCTAGAAAGCGGGGGGTCTACGAGCAGTACTTC. Residues: CSARKRGVYEQYF.

Comment on this clonotype: This may stem from a read error, because a much larger clone lies one nucleotide away. The rearrangement joins TRBV20-1 to TRBJ1-1; no definite D call. CDR1 DFQATT and CDR2 SNEGSKA come from the germline V gene (reference sequence). The CDR3 is made up of 11 amino acids. CDR3 residues: CSAASGVRACF. The CDR3 DNA reads TGCAGTGCTGCCAGCGGGGTGCGAGCTTGCTTT.